The source of this TCR beta chain is a study of beta chain features in type 1 diabetes. Blood was drawn once from each donor into heparinised tubes. The draws averaged around 110 mL. Isolated RNA was reverse transcribed in full, so expressed TCRB transcripts were sequenced. TCRdb keeps only in-frame clones here, not all; method: immunoSEQ multiplex PCR. This sample yields under 950,000 clones, of which roughly 15% are seen a single time; 0.02% to 0.03% belongs to the top ten. Notes on the study in general: Patients with type 1 diabetes showed fewer VDJ junction insertions and more deletions. Moderate yet significant TCRB CDR3 shortening was seen in Type 1 diabetes patients in all four CD4+ subsets.

Deletions cut 0 bases from V and 6 bases from J, with 5 bases between. The CDR3 loop spans 13 amino acids. Germline V gene data show CDR1 as SEHNR and CDR2 as FQNEAQ (reference sequence). This clone was seen at least ten times. Its antigen is not known. This specimen includes other DNA sequences encoding the same CDR3. Sequenced material: naive CD4+ T cells from blood. The rearrangement joins TRBV7-9 to TRBJ2-2; no clear D. The source is a woman between 18 and 29 years old in good health. The CDR3 nucleotides read TGTGCCAGCAGCTTAGCGCCATCCGGGGAGCTGTTTTTT. It encodes CASSLAPSGELFF.